This is a list of T cell receptor beta chains from one sample in a study of vaccination and CD4 T cells after COVID-19. MiXCR was run by TCRdb on the PCR reads, yielding one entry per CDR3 protein. The sample gives about 16,000 distinct CDR3 sequences, just under 50% of which show up once; 4.5% to 6% is in the top ten. For these receptors, no antigen is known. The specimen comprised CD4+ T cells from blood, cultured in vitro, sampled before SARS-CoV-2 vaccination. The source of these receptors is a human donor who had recovered from COVID-19. CDR3s include the opening cysteine and the closing phenylalanine or tryptophan. The D gene is left open where the match is weak. Rows give clone size only sometimes, using once, few, many, or a class for an expanded clone.

j_call,d_call,clone_size,v_call,cdr3_aa,cdr3_nt
TRBJ2-7,.,once,TRBV6-1,CASSEVRGDPYEQYF,TGTGCCAGCAGTGAAGTCAGGGGGGACCCTTACGAGCAGTACTTC
TRBJ1-1,TRBD1,few,TRBV6-5,CASSYPGGSSTEAFF,TGTGCCAGCAGTTACCCAGGGGGGTCTTCCACTGAAGCTTTCTTT
TRBJ2-7,.,.,TRBV11-2,CTSSLGTIRWGDEQYF,TGTACCAGCAGCTTAGGCACTATACGTTGGGGGGACGAGCAGTACTTC
TRBJ2-5,.,few,TRBV7-2,CASNWGDWEKTQYF,TGTGCCTCCAACTGGGGGGACTGGGAGAAGACCCAGTACTTC
TRBJ2-5,TRBD1,few,TRBV20-1,CSARHTGGRGETQYF,TGCAGTGCTAGGCACACAGGGGGGCGAGGGGAGACCCAGTACTTC
TRBJ2-5,TRBD2,.,TRBV28,CASSARLAGLGETQYF,TGTGCCAGCAGTGCTAGACTAGCGGGACTAGGAGAGACCCAGTACTTC
TRBJ2-3,TRBD2,.,TRBV7-2,CASSREGRGTDTQYF,TGTGCCAGCAGTAGGGAGGGCCGGGGCACAGATACGCAGTATTTT
TRBJ1-2,.,.,TRBV2,CASSDTNYGYTF,TGTGCCAGCAGTGACACTAACTATGGCTACACCTTC
TRBJ1-1,.,medium-sized,TRBV27,CASALIESWNTEAFF,TGTGCCAGCGCCCTAATAGAATCCTGGAACACTGAAGCTTTCTTT
TRBJ1-2,.,.,TRBV5-3,CASSLAIRADIGGYTF,TGTGCCAGCAGCTTGGCTATCAGGGCAGATATTGGTGGCTACACCTTC
TRBJ2-7,TRBD1,few,TRBV6-5,CASSSGTGGDEQYF,TGTGCCAGCAGTTCCGGGACAGGGGGCGACGAGCAGTACTTC
TRBJ1-1,.,.,TRBV20-1,CSAREWGMNTEAFF,TGCAGTGCTAGGGAGTGGGGAATGAACACTGAAGCTTTCTTT
TRBJ1-5,.,.,TRBV2,CASRAPYSNQPQHF,TGTGCCAGCAGAGCCCCATATAGCAATCAGCCCCAGCATTTT
TRBJ2-1,TRBD1,.,TRBV24-1,CATSDLGTGNNEQFF,TGTGCCACCAGTGATTTAGGGACAGGGAACAATGAGCAGTTCTTC
TRBJ1-6,.,few,TRBV20-1,CSARGTDHSPLHF,TGCAGTGCTAGAGGGACGGACCATTCACCCCTCCACTTT
TRBJ2-6,.,.,TRBV21-1,CASSIRGSSSGANVLTF,TGTGCCAGCAGCATTAGGGGCAGTAGCTCTGGGGCCAACGTCCTGACTTTC
TRBJ2-3,.,.,TRBV6-1,CASSDRRAGTQYF,TGTGCCAGCAGTGACCGCCGGGCAGGCACGCAGTATTTT
TRBJ2-3,TRBD1,few,TRBV6-1,CASSGTGWADTQYF,TGTGCCAGCAGTGGGACAGGGTGGGCAGATACGCAGTATTTT
TRBJ1-2,.,.,TRBV7-2,CASSLPPGRGDGYTF,TGTGCCAGCAGCCTACCCCCCGGGAGGGGGGATGGCTACACCTTC
TRBJ1-2,TRBD1,few,TRBV6-1,CASSEEGGGGYGYTF,TGTGCCAGCAGTGAGGAGGGAGGGGGCGGCTATGGCTACACCTTC
TRBJ1-5,TRBD1,.,TRBV19,CASLPGTGVNGGQPQHF,TGTGCCAGTCTCCCAGGGACAGGCGTTAATGGCGGTCAGCCCCAGCATTTT
TRBJ1-5,TRBD1,medium-sized,TRBV6-1,CASSDDRGRNQPQHF,TGTGCCAGCAGCGACGACAGGGGACGAAATCAGCCCCAGCATTTT
TRBJ1-5,TRBD1,.,TRBV2,CASSEQGGRSNQPQHF,TGTGCCAGCAGTGAACAGGGGGGGCGGAGCAATCAGCCCCAGCATTTT
TRBJ1-2,.,.,TRBV5-4,CASSSQQGSAYGYTF,TGTGCCAGCAGCTCACAACAGGGATCCGCCTATGGCTACACCTTC
TRBJ1-1,.,.,TRBV27,CASSRTGTSNTEAFF,TGTGCCAGCAGTAGGACCGGGACTTCGAACACTGAAGCTTTCTTT
TRBJ1-1,TRBD1,medium-sized,TRBV15,CATSRGDRPNMNTEAFF,TGTGCCACCAGCAGAGGGGACAGGCCGAACATGAACACTGAAGCTTTCTTT
TRBJ2-3,TRBD2,few,TRBV7-2,CASSLVGGGQYF,TGTGCCAGCAGCTTAGTTGGGGGGGGGCAGTATTTT
TRBJ2-3,.,.,TRBV27,CASSLSVGLWTDTQYF,TGTGCCAGCAGTTTATCCGTCGGGCTATGGACAGATACGCAGTATTTT
TRBJ1-5,TRBD1,few,TRBV6-1,CASRVTGEAPQHF,TGTGCCAGCAGGGTAACAGGGGAGGCGCCCCAGCATTTT